These 8 T cell receptor beta chains were all obtained from the same sample, sequenced in a study of shared clonotypes between healthy human individuals (dated by TCRdb to 2019 to 2021). CD8 naive samples were CD45RO-negative cells positively selected for CCR7, giving a CD45RA+CCR7+ population that excluded TemRA cells. Library method: the immunoSEQ multiplex PCR assay. The clones in this table, taken by TCRdb from immuneACCESS, are in-frame only. Not every clone is retained; where verified, under half of the shortfall comes from an unresolved V gene, and the cause of the rest is unknown. The sample records nearly 2 million clones, less than 95% of which are singletons. Approximately 1% of the sample is held by the ten biggest clonotypes. Source material: naive CD8+ T cells sorted from blood. The cell subset or site label on this specimen signifies: CD45RA+CCR7+. Receptors originate from a man younger than 30 in good health.

The chain links TRBV6-5 to TRBJ2-1; 12 bases are shared with TRBD2. This CDR3 is built from 14 residues. The germline CDR1 and CDR2 sequences are MNHEY and SVGAGI. Germline trimming cut 6 bases from V and 10 bases from J; bases unmatched to any gene: 7. The CDR3: CASSLGLAGREQFF. The CDR3 DNA sequence: TGTGCCAGCAGCCTTGGACTAGCGGGAAGGGAGCAGTTCTTC.

The chain employs TRBV5-1 and TRBJ2-5; D possibly matches TRBD1 or TRBD2 (5 bases each). Per germline, CDR1 SGHRS and CDR2 YFSETQ. The CDR3 has 15 amino acids. The germline V and J ends were trimmed by 3 bases and 5 bases, with 17 bases remaining between them. The CDR3 DNA reads TGCGCCAGCAGCTCGCTACCGGGACCCTCGGAGACCCAGTACTTC. Translated: CASSSLPGPSETQYF.

Points on this clone: The same CDR3 also results from other DNA sequences found in this sample. V usage is TRBV7-6 and J usage is TRBJ2-1, with a tentative D call TRBD2 (5 bases). The V end lost 0 bases, the J end lost 7 bases, and 7 bases lay between the germline ends. The CDR3 is 13 residues long. Germline V lookup: CDR1 SGHVS, CDR2 FNYEAQ. The chain's CDR3 is CASSLAGGNEQFF. The DNA for the CDR3 is TGTGCCAGCAGCTTAGCGGGCGGGAATGAGCAGTTCTTC.

The genes are TRBV9 and TRBJ2-7, with 8 bases that match TRBD2. V lost 3 bases and J lost 9; bases outside the gene matches: 8. Germline V gives CDR1 SGDLS, CDR2 YYNGEE. The CDR3 has 13 residues. The CDR3, as DNA: TGTGCCAGCAGCGCAGATAGCGGGGCCCCGCAGTACTTC. Encoded protein: CASSADSGAPQYF.

This clone showed up just once. This rearrangement joins TRBV28 to TRBJ2-7, with D possibly matching TRBD1 (5 bases). V lost 7 bases to trimming and J lost 2 bases, with 15 bases between them. The CDR3 length is 14 residues. Germline CDR1 and CDR2: MDHEN and SYDVKM. The CDR3 reads CASMTPRVTYEQYF. DNA for the CDR3: TGTGCCAGCATGACCCCCAGGGTCACCTACGAGCAGTACTTC.

The rearrangement uses TRBV4-1 and TRBJ2-7, with TRBD1 matching 7 bases. Germline assignment: CDR1 MGHRA and CDR2 YSYEKL. Losses at the gene ends were 0 bases for V and 0 bases for J; bases not matched to a gene: 8. CDR3 length: 17 amino acids. CDR3 residues: CASSQEVTGVFSYEQYF. The DNA for the CDR3 is TGCGCCAGCAGCCAAGAAGTAACAGGGGTTTTCTCCTACGAGCAGTACTTC.

This clone was detected only once. This chain joins TRBV28 and TRBJ2-1; no clear D gene. V shed 1 base and J shed 0 bases, with 10 bases lying between them. Germline-derived CDR1 and CDR2 are MDHEN and SYDVKM. The CDR3 is made up of 16 amino acids. DNA for the CDR3: TGTGCCAGCAGTTTATACACAGCCTCCTCCTACAATGAGCAGTTCTTC. It encodes CASSLYTASSYNEQFF.

The CDR3 DNA sequence: TGTGCCAGCACTCGATCGGGGGAGACCCAGTACTTC. As protein: CASTRSGETQYF. This chain uses TRBV7-9 with TRBJ2-5; a possible D gene is TRBD2 (5 bases). Germline V CDR1 and CDR2: SEHNR, FQNEAQ (reference sequence). The length of the CDR3 is 12 residues. Trimming removed 7 bases at V and 5 bases at J, with 11 bases between.